The rows below give T cell receptor beta chains drawn from one sample of a study of blood T cell repertoires in COVID-19. Sequenced by immunoSEQ multiplex PCR; TCRdb stores in-frame clones only, minus some. The sample includes roughly 300,000 clones, about 83% of them seen just once. Input material: peripheral blood. The receptor source for this set is a woman in her forties or fifties who had recovered from COVID-19. CDR3s include the opening cysteine and the closing phenylalanine or tryptophan. D genes are given only for firm matches. Part of the rows lack a size; the others show once, few, many or a class for expanded clones.

d_call,j_call,v_call,clone_size,cdr3_aa,cdr3_nt
TRBD2,TRBJ2-1,TRBV11-2,-,CASSLVPRTGTSSYNEQFF,TGTGCCAGCAGCTTAGTCCCTCGAACCGGGACTAGCTCCTACAATGAGCAGTTCTTC
TRBD1,TRBJ2-7,TRBV18,-,CASSRDRGGYEQYF,TGTGCCAGCTCCAGGGACAGGGGAGGCTACGAGCAGTACTTC
-,TRBJ2-5,TRBV5-4,-,CASSPARGGETQYF,TGTGCCAGCAGCCCCGCCCGAGGCGGGGAGACCCAGTACTTC
TRBD2,TRBJ2-2,TRBV7-2,once,CASSPIAGHTGELFF,TGTGCCAGCAGCCCCATAGCGGGTCACACCGGGGAGCTGTTTTTT
-,TRBJ1-1,TRBV7-3,-,CASSLDWAAEAFF,TGTGCCAGCAGCTTAGATTGGGCCGCCGAAGCTTTCTTT
TRBD2,TRBJ2-3,TRBV2,-,CATRRTSNTQYF,TGTGCCACACGCCGGACTAGCAATACGCAGTATTTT
-,TRBJ1-4,TRBV10-2,-,CASSESGDTRTPNEKLFF,TGCGCCAGCAGTGAGTCCGGGGACACCCGGACCCCTAATGAAAAACTGTTTTTT
-,TRBJ1-1,TRBV6-2/TRBV6-3,few,CASSYGEGRAITEAFF,TGTGCCAGCAGTTACGGGGAGGGCAGGGCGATCACTGAAGCTTTCTTT
TRBD1,TRBJ2-7,TRBV7-9,-,CASSSGQGRAEQYF,TGTGCCAGCAGCTCCGGACAGGGAAGAGCGGAGCAGTACTTC
TRBD2,TRBJ2-2,TRBV7-2,-,CASSLGRYDAGDTGELFF,TGTGCCAGCAGCTTAGGACGCTATGATGCGGGGGACACCGGGGAGCTGTTTTTT
-,TRBJ1-1,TRBV7-6,-,CASSINTEAFF,TGTGCCAGCAGTATAAACACTGAAGCTTTCTTT
TRBD2,TRBJ2-3,TRBV5-1,-,CASSLEIAGSSTDTQYF,TGCGCCAGCAGCTTGGAAATAGCGGGGTCTAGCACAGATACGCAGTATTTT
-,TRBJ2-7,TRBV9,-,CASSVGVDSYEQYF,TGTGCCAGCAGCGTAGGCGTGGACAGCTACGAGCAGTACTTC
-,TRBJ1-6,TRBV5-1,-,CASSLGTEGYNSPLHF,TGCGCCAGCAGCTTGGGCACGGAGGGGTATAATTCACCCCTCCACTTT
-,TRBJ2-3,TRBV3-1/TRBV3-2,-,CASSQFTLTSDTQYF,TGTGCCAGCAGCCAATTTACTTTAACTTCGGATACGCAGTATTTT
TRBD1,TRBJ1-6,TRBV7-2,-,CASSRDRDPLHF,TGTGCCAGCAGCCGGGACAGGGATCCCCTCCACTTT
-,TRBJ1-4,TRBV6-5,-,CASSIGLGGEKLFF,TGTGCCAGCAGTATCGGGCTGGGGGGTGAAAAACTGTTTTTT
TRBD2,TRBJ2-3,TRBV5-4,-,CASSPGLARDTQYF,TGTGCCAGCAGCCCCGGACTAGCGAGAGATACGCAGTATTTT
TRBD2,TRBJ2-1,TRBV3-1/TRBV3-2,-,CASSQDLIAGDEQFF,TGTGCCAGCAGCCAAGATTTGATAGCGGGCGATGAGCAGTTCTTC
TRBD1,TRBJ2-3,TRBV24-1,-,CATTGTGEGDTQYF,TGTGCCACCACCGGGACAGGGGAGGGAGATACGCAGTATTTT
-,TRBJ1-4,TRBV2,-,CASSVGSREKLFF,TGTGCCAGCAGTGTCGGGAGTCGGGAAAAACTGTTTTTT
TRBD1,TRBJ1-2,TRBV24-1,-,CATSDPDRGHGYTF,TGTGCCACCAGTGACCCGGACAGGGGCCATGGCTACACCTTC
TRBD1,TRBJ1-2,TRBV20-1,-,CSASPPRTGGSGYTF,TGCAGTGCTAGTCCCCCCAGAACAGGGGGCAGTGGCTACACCTTC
TRBD2,TRBJ2-1,TRBV5-4,-,CASSLATSGRANEQFF,TGTGCCAGCAGCTTGGCTACTAGCGGTCGGGCCAATGAGCAGTTCTTC
TRBD2,TRBJ2-3,TRBV7-9,-,CASPAAGAGDTQYF,TGTGCCAGCCCCGCAGCGGGGGCGGGGGATACGCAGTATTTT
-,TRBJ2-3,TRBV5-1,-,CASGEGTDTQYF,TGCGCCAGCGGGGAGGGCACAGATACGCAGTATTTT
TRBD1,TRBJ1-2,TRBV5-4,-,CASSLQDRGHGYTF,TGTGCCAGCAGCTTACAGGACAGGGGGCATGGCTACACCTTC
-,TRBJ1-2,TRBV5-1,few,CASSYGRTNYGYTF,TGCGCCAGCAGCTACGGGAGAACAAACTATGGCTACACCTTC
TRBD2,TRBJ2-3,TRBV19,-,CASSIGLGTDTQYF,TGTGCCAGTAGTATTGGACTAGGCACAGATACGCAGTATTTT
TRBD2,TRBJ2-1,TRBV7-2,-,CASSATSGGFWNEQFF,TGTGCCAGCAGCGCGACTAGCGGGGGGTTTTGGAATGAGCAGTTCTTC
-,TRBJ1-2,TRBV19,-,CASSLGQGFHPGYTF,TGTGCCAGTAGTCTGGGCCAGGGGTTTCACCCTGGCTACACCTTC
-,TRBJ1-1,TRBV28,many,CASSLDPVGGEAFF,TGTGCCAGCAGTTTAGACCCGGTAGGAGGTGAAGCTTTCTTT
-,TRBJ2-7,TRBV18,-,CASSPLTGTYEQYF,TGTGCCAGCTCACCCCTTACAGGGACCTACGAGCAGTACTTC
TRBD1,TRBJ2-7,TRBV28,-,CASSPGQDGEQYF,TGTGCCAGCAGTCCGGGACAGGATGGGGAGCAGTACTTC
TRBD2,TRBJ2-1,TRBV10-3,-,CAISTTGTSGINVVNEQFF,TGTGCCATCAGTACCACGGGGACTAGCGGGATAAATGTTGTAAATGAGCAGTTCTTC
-,TRBJ2-7,TRBV28,-,CASSLDYRAYEQYF,TGTGCCAGCAGTTTAGATTACAGGGCCTACGAGCAGTACTTC
TRBD1,TRBJ1-2,TRBV19,-,CASSILGQGTSNYGYTF,TGTGCCAGTAGTATCCTGGGACAGGGAACTTCTAACTATGGCTACACCTTC
-,TRBJ1-6,TRBV4-1,-,CASSQDVDSPLHF,TGCGCCAGCAGCCAAGATGTAGATTCACCCCTCCACTTT
TRBD2,TRBJ2-7,TRBV5-1,-,CASSSRTSGSDEQYF,TGCGCCAGCAGCTCGCGGACTAGCGGGAGCGACGAGCAGTACTTC
-,TRBJ2-7,TRBV18,-,CASSQARLTYEQYF,TGTGCCAGCTCCCAAGCGAGGCTGACCTACGAGCAGTACTTC
TRBD2,TRBJ2-5,TRBV7-7,-,CASSWETSGKGETQYF,TGTGCCAGCAGTTGGGAGACTAGCGGGAAAGGAGAGACCCAGTACTTC
-,TRBJ2-2,TRBV6-2/TRBV6-3,few,CASSKGGVTGELFF,TGTGCCAGCAGCAAAGGGGGAGTGACCGGGGAGCTGTTTTTT
TRBD1,TRBJ1-2,TRBV10-3,-,CAISEAGGADYTF,TGTGCCATCAGTGAGGCAGGGGGCGCCGACTACACCTTC
-,TRBJ1-5,TRBV30,-,CAWSSWAGQPQHF,TGTGCCTGGAGTAGCTGGGCGGGTCAGCCCCAGCATTTT
TRBD1,TRBJ1-2,TRBV6-5,-,CASRKGTASSDGYTF,TGTGCCAGCAGGAAGGGGACAGCTTCTTCGGATGGCTACACCTTC
TRBD1,TRBJ2-7,TRBV19,once,CASSIAEGQASYEQYF,TGTGCCAGTAGTATAGCGGAGGGACAGGCGTCCTACGAGCAGTACTTC
-,TRBJ1-4,TRBV2,-,CASRPRVTNEKLFF,TGTGCCAGCAGGCCCAGGGTTACTAATGAAAAACTGTTTTTT
TRBD1,TRBJ2-7,TRBV28,-,CASSRQGGLYEQYF,TGTGCCAGCAGTCGACAGGGGGGGCTCTACGAGCAGTACTTC
-,TRBJ1-5,TRBV7-9,-,CASSWDTSNQPQHF,TGTGCCAGCAGCTGGGACACTAGCAATCAGCCCCAGCATTTT
TRBD2,TRBJ2-3,TRBV4-2,-,CASSQERSTSGNTDTQYF,TGTGCCAGCAGCCAAGAGAGGTCGACTAGCGGGAATACAGATACGCAGTATTTT
TRBD2,TRBJ2-1,TRBV5-8,-,CASSRAGSGSYNEQFF,TGTGCCAGCAGCCGGGCGGGTAGCGGGAGCTACAATGAGCAGTTCTTC
-,TRBJ2-6,TRBV19,-,CASSSQNSGANVLTF,TGTGCCAGTAGTAGTCAGAACTCTGGGGCCAACGTCCTGACTTTC
TRBD1,TRBJ2-1,TRBV29-1,-,CSGGVTGTGKKFF,TGCAGCGGGGGGGTCACCGGGACAGGGAAGAAGTTCTTC
-,TRBJ2-2,TRBV4-1,-,CASSQESGVAGELFF,TGCGCCAGCAGCCAAGAGTCGGGGGTGGCCGGGGAGCTGTTTTTT